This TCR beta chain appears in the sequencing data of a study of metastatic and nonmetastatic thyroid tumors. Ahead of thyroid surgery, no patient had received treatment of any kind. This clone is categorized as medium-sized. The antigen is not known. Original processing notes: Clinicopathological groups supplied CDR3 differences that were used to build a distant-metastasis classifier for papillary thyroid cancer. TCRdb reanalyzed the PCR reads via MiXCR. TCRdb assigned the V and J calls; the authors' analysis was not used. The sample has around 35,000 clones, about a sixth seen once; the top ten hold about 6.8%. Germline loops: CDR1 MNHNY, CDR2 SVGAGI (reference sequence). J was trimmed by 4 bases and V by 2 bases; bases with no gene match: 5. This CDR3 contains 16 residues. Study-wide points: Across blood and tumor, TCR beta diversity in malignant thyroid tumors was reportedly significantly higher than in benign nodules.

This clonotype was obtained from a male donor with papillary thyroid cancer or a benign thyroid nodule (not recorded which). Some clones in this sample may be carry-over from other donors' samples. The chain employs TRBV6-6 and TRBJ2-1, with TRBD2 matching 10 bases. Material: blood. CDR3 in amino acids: CASSYETSGLYNEQFF. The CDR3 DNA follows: TGTGCCAGCAGTTACGAGACTAGCGGGCTTTACAATGAGCAGTTCTTC.